A selection of T cell receptor beta chains follows, all from one sample in a study of regulatory T cells in long-lasting Graves disease. A single record per CDR3 protein comes from TCRdb applying MiXCR to the multiplex PCR reads. The sample gives 450,000 to 650,000 distinct CDR3 sequences, 15% to 20% of which show up once; 20% to 25% is in the top ten. These data also featured in a second study, about T cells in Graves' hyperthyroidism and ophthalmopathy.

The material sequenced was peripheral blood mononuclear cells (PBMCs), taken at new diagnosis, from a patient treated with antithyroid drugs. These TCRs come from a woman in her forties or fifties with Graves disease. Both conserved end residues are part of each CDR3. D genes are given only for firm matches. Only part of the rows carry a size: once, few, many, or a class if the clone is expanded.

>.|few|TRBV9|TRBJ2-5
TGTGCCAGCAGCGTAGCGGTAGGAAGGGGGCAAGAGACCCAGTACTTC
CASSVAVGRGQETQYF
>.|.|TRBV9|TRBJ1-1
TGTGCCAGCAGCACTATAAGCGACACTGAAGCTTTCTTT
CASSTISDTEAFF
>.|.|TRBV6-5|TRBJ2-7
TGTGCCAGCAGTTACAGGGAGGCGGCGCAGTACTTC
CASSYREAAQYF
>.|few|TRBV7-9|TRBJ2-7
TGTGCCAGCAGCTCGACAAATACCTACGAGCAGTACTTC
CASSSTNTYEQYF
>.|many|TRBV3-1|TRBJ1-3
TGTGCCAGCAGCCGTAGCGGGGCGGCCAACACCATATATTTT
CASSRSGAANTIYF
>.|.|TRBV5-4|TRBJ2-6
TGTGCCAGCAGCTTTATGCTTGAGGCCTCTGGGGCCAACGTCCTGACTTTC
CASSFMLEASGANVLTF
>.|many|TRBV20-1|TRBJ2-5
TGCAGTGCCCGCCGCTCGTCTAGGAACCAAGAGACCCAGTACTTC
CSARRSSRNQETQYF
>TRBD1|many|TRBV11-2|TRBJ1-5
TGTGCCAGCAGCTTCGGGACAGGCAATCAGCCCCAGCATTTT
CASSFGTGNQPQHF
>TRBD1|many|TRBV20-1|TRBJ2-3
TGCAGTGCTAGACGCGGACAGGGGGCTGGAGATACGCAGTATTTT
CSARRGQGAGDTQYF
>.|.|TRBV5-1|TRBJ2-3
TGCGCCAGCAGCCCCCCAGGTGGGGGAGGGACAACAGATACGCAGTATTTT
CASSPPGGGGTTDTQYF
>.|.|TRBV28|TRBJ2-7
TGTGCCAGCAGTATCCCGGGGGGCACCTACGAGCAGTACTTC
CASSIPGGTYEQYF
>TRBD1|few|TRBV20-1|TRBJ2-5
TGCAGTGCTAGGCTCCAGGGGGTCCAAGAGACCCAGTACTTC
CSARLQGVQETQYF
>.|few|TRBV30|TRBJ1-3
TGTGCCTGGAGTTACCCGGGACGGATTGGAAACACCATATATTTT
CAWSYPGRIGNTIYF
>TRBD2|.|TRBV4-1|TRBJ2-5
TGCGCCAGCAGCCGACAAATAACCTGGACTAGCGGGGGGGCCGGGACCCAGTACTTC
CASSRQITWTSGGAGTQYF
>TRBD2|few|TRBV5-1|TRBJ2-3
TGCGCCAGCAGCCAAACTAGCGGGGGGGCGGTCGCAGATACGCAGTATTTT
CASSQTSGGAVADTQYF
>.|many|TRBV20-1|TRBJ1-1
TGCAGTGCTAGAGATCCCAGGGTTGGGGTGGAGACTGAAGCTTTCTTT
CSARDPRVGVETEAFF
>.|few|TRBV5-4|TRBJ1-4
TGTGCCAGCAGAGGGCGTGGAAAAAAACTGTTTTTT
CASRGRGKKLFF
>.|.|TRBV27|TRBJ2-1
TGTGCCAGCAGTATCACAGGAAGTGGGGAGCAGTTCTTC
CASSITGSGEQFF
>.|many|TRBV9|TRBJ1-1
TGTGCCAGCAGCGCCCTGAGCGGAGTAGGCACTGAAGCTTTCTTT
CASSALSGVGTEAFF
>TRBD1|many|TRBV6-1|TRBJ1-2
TGTGCCAGCTGGAGGGGGCGGGGTGGCTACACCTTC
CASWRGRGGYTF
>.|.|TRBV6-1|TRBJ2-5
TGTGCCAGCAGGGCAGGGGCAAAGACCCAGTACTTC
CASRAGAKTQYF
>.|.|TRBV6-2/TRBV6-3|TRBJ2-2
TGTGCCAGCAGTTACTCGATCCGGGAGTACACGAACACCGGGGAGCTGTTTTTT
CASSYSIREYTNTGELFF
>TRBD2|few|TRBV7-9|TRBJ2-3
TGTGCCAGCAGTGCGGGGGGCTCAGATACGCAGTATTTT
CASSAGGSDTQYF
>.|few|TRBV20-1|TRBJ2-5
TGCAGTGCCCTCTACAGGGAAGAGACCCAGTACTTC
CSALYREETQYF
>TRBD2|.|TRBV7-9|TRBJ2-5
TGTGCCAGCAGCTCGATCGGGGGGATCCTTCGGGAGACCCAGTACTTC
CASSSIGGILRETQYF
>.|many|TRBV9|TRBJ2-1
TGTGCCAGCAGCGTTGGGTTGGGGGCCTCCTACAATGAGCAGTTCTTC
CASSVGLGASYNEQFF
>.|few|TRBV29-1|TRBJ2-7
TGCAGCGTACGTATCGGACAGGTAGGGAGGGCCTACGAGCAGTACTTC
CSVRIGQVGRAYEQYF
>TRBD2|many|TRBV6-1|TRBJ2-3
TGTGCCAGCAGTGAGTCGTGGCGGGGGGAATCAGATACGCAGTATTTT
CASSESWRGESDTQYF
>TRBD1|few|TRBV6-2/TRBV6-3|TRBJ1-2
TGTGCCAGCAGTTACGGGACAGGTCGCTTGGGCTACACCTTC
CASSYGTGRLGYTF
>.|many|TRBV7-2|TRBJ2-1
TGTGCCAGCAGATTCCCCTCCGGCAGAAACAATGAGCAGTTCTTC
CASRFPSGRNNEQFF
>.|many|TRBV12-3/TRBV12-4|TRBJ2-1
TGTGCCAGCAGCTCCAGGTTATACAATGAGCAGTTCTTC
CASSSRLYNEQFF
>.|.|TRBV19|TRBJ1-1
TGTGCCAGTAAAGAACTCCTTAACACTGAAGCTTTCTTT
CASKELLNTEAFF
>.|many|TRBV11-2|TRBJ1-1
TGTGCCAGCAGCTCATTTGGGAGGGGCGGCACTGAAGCTTTCTTT
CASSSFGRGGTEAFF
>.|many|TRBV5-1|TRBJ1-6
TGCGCCAGCAGCGTTGACAGTTCGGGGCCCCTCCACTTT
CASSVDSSGPLHF
>TRBD2|many|TRBV28|TRBJ2-3
TGTGCCAGCAGCAAACTAGCGGGGGGAGGCACAGATACGCAGTATTTT
CASSKLAGGGTDTQYF
>.|.|TRBV6-2/TRBV6-3|TRBJ2-6
TGTGCCAGCAGTTACTCCGGTGGTGGGGCCAACGTCCTGACTTTC
CASSYSGGGANVLTF
>.|.|TRBV12-3/TRBV12-4|TRBJ1-2
TGTGCCAGCAGTTTTCGGGGGCAGGGTCGTTTAGATGGCTACACCTTC
CASSFRGQGRLDGYTF
>TRBD2|few|TRBV6-2/TRBV6-3|TRBJ2-4
TGTGCCAGCAGTTCACTCGGGGTAGCGGGGCCCTTGGCAAACATTCAGTACTTC
CASSSLGVAGPLANIQYF
>.|many|TRBV3-1|TRBJ1-5
TGTGCCAGCAGCCAAGGGCCGGTGAGTCAGCCCCAGCATTTT
CASSQGPVSQPQHF
>.|many|TRBV11-2|TRBJ2-7
TGTGCCAGCAGCTTAGTTAGTTTCTACGAGCAGTACTTC
CASSLVSFYEQYF
>.|few|TRBV19|TRBJ2-5
TGTGCCAGTAGTATTGTTGGGCCCCCAAGCCGGACCCAGTACTTC
CASSIVGPPSRTQYF
>TRBD2|few|TRBV24-1|TRBJ2-1
TGTGCCACCCTCTGGGGGGGTGAGCAGTTCTTC
CATLWGGEQFF
>.|many|TRBV29-1|TRBJ2-5
TGCAGCGTTGAGCCCTCGAGAGAGACCCAGTACTTC
CSVEPSRETQYF
>.|many|TRBV3-1|TRBJ1-1
TGTGCCAGCAGCCAAAGGGCAGCGAACACTGAAGCTTTCTTT
CASSQRAANTEAFF
>TRBD1|.|TRBV6-2/TRBV6-3|TRBJ2-7
TGTGCCAGCAGTTCTCGACAGGGGGCTTCCTACGAGCAGTACTTC
CASSSRQGASYEQYF
>.|.|TRBV19|TRBJ1-2
TGTGCCAGTAGTGAACCACAGGGATTGCAAGGCTACACCTTC
CASSEPQGLQGYTF
>.|few|TRBV19|TRBJ1-1
TGTGCCAGTAGTATAGGGCAGGCGGGTGGCACTGAAGCTTTCTTT
CASSIGQAGGTEAFF
>.|many|TRBV12-3/TRBV12-4|TRBJ2-7
TGTGCCAGCAGTCGCACAGGAGGGGCCGGCGAGCAGTACTTC
CASSRTGGAGEQYF
>.|many|TRBV30|TRBJ1-2
TGTGCCTCCAACCCAGGGACACTGGATGGCTACACCTTC
CASNPGTLDGYTF
>TRBD1|many|TRBV7-2|TRBJ1-2
TGTGCCAGCAGCCCGACAGGGCAGTCATCCTATGGCTACACCTTC
CASSPTGQSSYGYTF
>.|.|TRBV30|TRBJ1-2
TGTGCCTGGAAGGACAGATTCCTCTATGGGGAGACCTTC
CAWKDRFLYGETF
>.|.|TRBV5-1|TRBJ2-5
TGCGCCAGCAGCTTGGGGACAGAAACAGAGACCCAGTACTTC
CASSLGTETETQYF
>.|many|TRBV6-5|TRBJ1-1
TGTGCCAGCAGTTACGGGCAGACGGATTACGAAGCTTTCTTT
CASSYGQTDYEAFF
>.|few|TRBV9|TRBJ2-3
TGTGCCAGCAGCGCCCCAGTCACAGATACGCAGTATTTT
CASSAPVTDTQYF
>.|many|TRBV2|TRBJ2-7
TGTGCCAGCAGTGAAACGGTAAACAGGCGGGAGCAGTACTTC
CASSETVNRREQYF
>TRBD1|.|TRBV30|TRBJ2-1
TGTGCCTGGAGGGACAGGGGCTCCTACAATGAGCAGTTCTTC
CAWRDRGSYNEQFF